These 7 T cell receptor beta chains came from one sample sequenced in a study of OX40 agonist ivuxolimab in advanced cancers. Data came from immunoSEQ multiplex PCR; TCRdb stores just in-frame clones and leaves some out. The sample comprises roughly 40,000 clones, 70% to 90% of which are singletons, and 5.5% to 7.5% rests with the top ten. The specimen was CD4+ or CD8+ T cells sorted from blood, collected in a trial of the OX40 agonist ivuxolimab. The receptor source for this set is an adult with an advanced solid tumor such as melanoma, head and neck, liver or kidney cancer.

The chain couples TRBV30 to TRBJ2-2; tentatively, D is TRBD1 (6 bases). V was pared by 2 bases and J by 2 bases, with 9 bases between. The CDR3 loop spans 14 amino acids. Looked up from germline, CDR1 is GTSNPN and CDR2 is SVGIG (reference sequence). CDR3 sequence: CAWSTGLNTGELFF. CDR3 in DNA: TGTGCCTGGAGTACAGGGTTAAACACCGGGGAGCTGTTTTTT.

This clone is a singleton in its sample. The chain recombines TRBV7-9 with TRBJ1-2; 10 bases are shared with TRBD1. The CDR3 is 17 residues long. From germline, CDR1 is SEHNR and CDR2 FQNEAQ (reference sequence). With V trimmed by 4 bases and J by 8 bases, 16 bases remained unmatched. CDR3: CASSSWGQGTSRGGYTF. The CDR3 DNA reads TGTGCCAGCAGCTCCTGGGGACAGGGGACCTCGAGGGGCGGCTACACCTTC.

The rearrangement links TRBV28 to TRBJ1-1; perhaps TRBD1 as D (5 bases). Trimming removed 4 bases at V and 11 bases at J, with 14 bases between. The germline CDR1 and CDR2 sequences are MDHEN and SYDVKM. This CDR3 has 12 amino acids. CDR3 amino acids: CASSSSRQTAFF. In nucleotides, the CDR3 is TGTGCCAGCAGTTCATCTCGACAGACGGCTTTCTTT.

CDR3 coding DNA: TGTGCCAGCAGTGAAACAACTCTTTGGGGGTCTGGGGCCAACGTCCTGACTTTC. This sequence encodes CASSETTLWGSGANVLTF. This chain uses TRBV6-1 with TRBJ2-6; D possibly uses TRBD1 or TRBD2 (5 bases each). The CDR3 extends over 18 amino acids. CDR1 is MNHNS and CDR2 is SASEGT in the germline V gene. The V gene lost 2 bases and the J gene lost 1 base, with 15 bases spanning the gap.

V is TRBV19 and J is TRBJ1-4, with 8 bases aligning to TRBD1. Trimming at V came to 3 bases and at J to 1 base, leaving 7 bases not matched to a gene. CDR3 length: 17 residues. Germline CDR1 LNHDA, CDR2 SQIVND (reference sequence). The CDR3 DNA reads TGTGCCAGTAGTATGGCCGGACAGGGTCGAACTAATGAAAAACTGTTTTTT. Its translation is CASSMAGQGRTNEKLFF.

The V call is TRBV7-9, the J call TRBJ2-1, with 9 bases lining up with TRBD2. This CDR3 region has 19 residues. The germline CDR1 and CDR2 sequences are SEHNR and FQNEAQ (reference sequence). The junction had 18 bases not matched to a gene; V was cut back by 5 bases and J by 4 bases. Written as DNA, the CDR3 is TGTGCCAGCAGCCCCCAGCGGGAGGTCCTAACACCGACGTACAATGAGCAGTTCTTC. It is translated as CASSPQREVLTPTYNEQFF.

This chain connects TRBV4-1 to TRBJ2-6; D is unresolved. V gave up 0 bases and J gave up 1 base, with 10 bases separating them. Germline-derived CDR1 and CDR2 are MGHRA and YSYEKL. This CDR3 has 17 residues. CDR3 nucleotides: TGCGCCAGCAGCCAAGAGACGGCAGTATCTGGGGCCAACGTCCTGACTTTC. Protein: CASSQETAVSGANVLTF.